This is a list of T cell receptor beta chains from one sample in a study of cytomegalovirus exposure and HLA in healthy donors. Libraries were prepared by immunoSEQ multiplex PCR; TCRdb keeps only in-frame clonotypes and omits some of them. The sample lists roughly 180,000 clones, just over 75% occurring once. Sequences were obtained from PBMCs. All receptors derive from a young man in good health and CMV-seronegative. Both conserved end residues are part of each CDR3. D genes are given only for firm matches. Expanded clones are given a class, and other clones once, few, many or no size at all.

J: TRBJ2-7
size: .
V: TRBV19
D: .
DNA: TGTGCCAGTAGTATTGAGCAGGGGAATTACGAGCAGTACTTC
CDR3: CASSIEQGNYEQYF

J: TRBJ2-3
size: .
V: TRBV4-1
D: TRBD2
DNA: TGCGCCAGCAGCCGGGAGGGGCTAGCGGGGGGGGGCCCCACAGATACGCAGTATTTT
CDR3: CASSREGLAGGGPTDTQYF

J: TRBJ2-5
size: .
V: TRBV7-9
D: TRBD1
DNA: TGTGCCAGCAGCCCCAGGACAGGACAAGAGACCCAGTACTTC
CDR3: CASSPRTGQETQYF

J: TRBJ1-6
size: .
V: TRBV15
D: .
DNA: TGTGCCACCAGCAGAGACCCAATGACAGGCTCCAATTCACCCCTCCACTTT
CDR3: CATSRDPMTGSNSPLHF

J: TRBJ1-2
size: few
V: TRBV5-4
D: .
DNA: TGTGCCAGCAGCTTGGCCGGTATTGTCTATGGCTACACCTTC
CDR3: CASSLAGIVYGYTF

J: TRBJ2-7
size: .
V: TRBV19
D: TRBD1
DNA: TGTGCCAGTAACCCTGGACAGGGAGCACCAGGCGAGCAGTACTTC
CDR3: CASNPGQGAPGEQYF

J: TRBJ2-1
size: .
V: TRBV11-3
D: .
DNA: TGTGCCAGCAGCTTGGCGGGCCTGTACAATGAGCAGTTCTTC
CDR3: CASSLAGLYNEQFF

J: TRBJ1-3
size: .
V: TRBV7-9
D: .
DNA: TGTGCCAGCAGCCTCGGGACAACTGGAAACACCATATATTTT
CDR3: CASSLGTTGNTIYF

J: TRBJ1-1
size: .
V: TRBV6-6
D: TRBD1
DNA: TGTGCCAGCAGTCGACAGGGTTTTAACACTGAAGCTTTCTTT
CDR3: CASSRQGFNTEAFF

J: TRBJ2-5
size: .
V: TRBV2
D: .
DNA: TGTGCCAGCAGTGGGACTGGCGCGGGAGAGACCCAGTACTTC
CDR3: CASSGTGAGETQYF

J: TRBJ1-2
size: once
V: TRBV15
D: .
DNA: TGTGCCACCAGCAGAGATAGGAGCCAGGGGTTCTATGGCTACACCTTC
CDR3: CATSRDRSQGFYGYTF

J: TRBJ2-7
size: once
V: TRBV4-3
D: .
DNA: TGCGCCAGCAGCCAAGAGGGCAGGGGCGAGCAGTACTTC
CDR3: CASSQEGRGEQYF

J: TRBJ1-2
size: .
V: TRBV13
D: .
DNA: TGTGCCAGCAGCTTCACAGGGATCCCTAACTATGGCTACACCTTC
CDR3: CASSFTGIPNYGYTF

J: TRBJ2-2
size: .
V: TRBV2
D: .
DNA: TGTGCCAGCAGTGAGAAATCCCAGGGGTTGGAGCTGTTTTTT
CDR3: CASSEKSQGLELFF

J: TRBJ1-5
size: .
V: TRBV7-8
D: .
DNA: TGTGCCAGCAGTTCCCAGGGTTTTCAGCCCCAGCATTTT
CDR3: CASSSQGFQPQHF

J: TRBJ1-1
size: .
V: TRBV30
D: TRBD1
DNA: TGTGCCTGGGAGAAAGCCGGGACAGGCAACACTGAAGCTTTCTTT
CDR3: CAWEKAGTGNTEAFF

J: TRBJ1-5
size: .
V: TRBV4-1
D: TRBD1
DNA: TGCGCCAGCAGCCAGGGGACAGGAACGTATAGCAATCAGCCCCAGCATTTT
CDR3: CASSQGTGTYSNQPQHF

J: TRBJ2-3
size: .
V: TRBV4-1
D: .
DNA: TGCGCCAGCAGCCCCTTTCGCGGGTTTAGCACAGATACGCAGTATTTT
CDR3: CASSPFRGFSTDTQYF

J: TRBJ1-6
size: .
V: TRBV19
D: .
DNA: TGTGCCAGTAGTATCAGGGATGGAAATTCACCCCTCCACTTT
CDR3: CASSIRDGNSPLHF

J: TRBJ2-7
size: .
V: TRBV11-2
D: TRBD2
DNA: TGTGCCAGCAGCTTACCGGGACTAGTCGGGTACGAGCAGTACTTC
CDR3: CASSLPGLVGYEQYF

J: TRBJ2-7
size: .
V: TRBV7-8
D: TRBD1
DNA: TGTGCCAGCAGCTTAACTACAGGGGGCGGCTACGAGCAGTACTTC
CDR3: CASSLTTGGGYEQYF

J: TRBJ2-6
size: many
V: TRBV4-3
D: .
DNA: TGCGCCAGCAGCCAAGAAGCGGGCTCTGGGGCCAACGTCCTGACTTTC
CDR3: CASSQEAGSGANVLTF

J: TRBJ2-7
size: .
V: TRBV13
D: .
DNA: TGTGCCAGCAGTGAGGGTAACTACGAGCAGTACTTC
CDR3: CASSEGNYEQYF

J: TRBJ2-1
size: .
V: TRBV7-8
D: TRBD2
DNA: TGTGCCAGCAGCTTAGAAGGACTAGCGGGGGATGAGCAGTTCTTC
CDR3: CASSLEGLAGDEQFF

J: TRBJ2-7
size: .
V: TRBV5-6
D: .
DNA: TGTGCCAGCAGCTTGATACTAGCAAACGAGCAGTACTTC
CDR3: CASSLILANEQYF

J: TRBJ2-1
size: .
V: TRBV11-3
D: .
DNA: TGTGCCAGCAGTCAGAGCGGTCTCTCCTACAATGAGCAGTTCTTC
CDR3: CASSQSGLSYNEQFF

J: TRBJ2-7
size: few
V: TRBV25-1
D: TRBD1
DNA: TGTGCCAGCAGGGACAGGGGGCAACAGTACTTC
CDR3: CASRDRGQQYF

J: TRBJ2-6
size: .
V: TRBV30
D: TRBD2
DNA: TGTGCCTGGAGTATGCGGGGGTCTGGGGCCAACGTCCTGACTTTC
CDR3: CAWSMRGSGANVLTF